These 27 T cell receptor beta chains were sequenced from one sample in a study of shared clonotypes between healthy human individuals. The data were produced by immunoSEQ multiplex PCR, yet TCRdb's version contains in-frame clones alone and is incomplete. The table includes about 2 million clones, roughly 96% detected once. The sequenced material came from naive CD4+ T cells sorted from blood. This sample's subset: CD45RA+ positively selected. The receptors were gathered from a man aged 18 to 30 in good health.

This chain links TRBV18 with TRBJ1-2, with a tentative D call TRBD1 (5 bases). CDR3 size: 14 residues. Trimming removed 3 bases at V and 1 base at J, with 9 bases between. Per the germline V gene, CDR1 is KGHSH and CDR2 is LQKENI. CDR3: CASSPRQINYGYTF. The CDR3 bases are TGTGCCAGCTCACCGCGACAGATTAACTATGGCTACACCTTC.

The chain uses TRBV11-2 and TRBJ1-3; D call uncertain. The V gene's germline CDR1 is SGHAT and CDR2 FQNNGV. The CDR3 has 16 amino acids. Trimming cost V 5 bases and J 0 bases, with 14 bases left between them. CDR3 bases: TGTGCCAGCAGCATAACCGGCACCCTCTCTGGAAACACCATATATTTT. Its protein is CASSITGTLSGNTIYF.

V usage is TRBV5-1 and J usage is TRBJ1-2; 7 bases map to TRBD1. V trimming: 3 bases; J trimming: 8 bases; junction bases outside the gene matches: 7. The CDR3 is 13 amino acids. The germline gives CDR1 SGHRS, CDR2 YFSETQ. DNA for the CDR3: TGCGCCAGCAGCTCCGGGACAGTGGAAGGCTACACCTTC. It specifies CASSSGTVEGYTF.

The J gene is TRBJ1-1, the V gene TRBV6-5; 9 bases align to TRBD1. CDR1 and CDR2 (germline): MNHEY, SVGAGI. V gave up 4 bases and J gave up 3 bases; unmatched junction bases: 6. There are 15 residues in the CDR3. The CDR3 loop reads CASSSPGQGYTEAFF. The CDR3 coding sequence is TGTGCCAGCAGTTCCCCGGGACAGGGTTACACTGAAGCTTTCTTT.

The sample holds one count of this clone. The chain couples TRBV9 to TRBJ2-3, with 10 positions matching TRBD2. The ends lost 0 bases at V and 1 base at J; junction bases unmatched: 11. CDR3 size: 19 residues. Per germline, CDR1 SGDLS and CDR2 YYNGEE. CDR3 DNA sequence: TGTGCCAGCAGCGTAGCTTCGGCTAGCGGGAGTCTTGGCACAGATACGCAGTATTTT. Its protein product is CASSVASASGSLGTDTQYF.

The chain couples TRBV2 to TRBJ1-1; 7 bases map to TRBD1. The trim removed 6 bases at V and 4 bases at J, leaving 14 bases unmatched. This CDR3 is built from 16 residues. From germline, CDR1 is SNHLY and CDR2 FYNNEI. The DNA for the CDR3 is TGTGCCAGCAGAGGACAGGTGGGCGGTTGGGGCACTGAAGCTTTCTTT. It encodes CASRGQVGGWGTEAFF.

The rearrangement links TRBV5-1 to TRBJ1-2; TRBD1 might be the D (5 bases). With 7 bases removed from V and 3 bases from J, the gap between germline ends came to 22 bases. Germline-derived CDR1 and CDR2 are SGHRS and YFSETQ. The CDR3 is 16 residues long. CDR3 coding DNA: TGCGCCAGCGCCGTACTAACCTGGGACGGGGACTATGGCTACACCTTC. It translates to CASAVLTWDGDYGYTF.

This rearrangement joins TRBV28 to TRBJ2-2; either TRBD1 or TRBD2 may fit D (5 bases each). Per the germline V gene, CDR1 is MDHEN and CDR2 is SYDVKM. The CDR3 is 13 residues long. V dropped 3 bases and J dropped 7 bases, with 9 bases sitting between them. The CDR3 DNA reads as TGTGCCAGCAGTTTGGGGGACCGCGGGGAGCTGTTTTTT. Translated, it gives CASSLGDRGELFF. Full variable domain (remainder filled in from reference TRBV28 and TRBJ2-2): DVKVTQSSRYLVKRTGEKVFLECVQDMDHENMFWYRQDPGLGLRLIYFSYDVKMKEKGDIPEGYSVSREKKERFSLILESASTNQTSMYLCASSLGDRGELFFGEGSRLTVL.

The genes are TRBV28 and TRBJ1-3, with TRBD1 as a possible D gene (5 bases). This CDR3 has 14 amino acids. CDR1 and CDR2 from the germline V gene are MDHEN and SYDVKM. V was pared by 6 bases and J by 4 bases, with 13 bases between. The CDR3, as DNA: TGTGCCAGCAGCCCCCGGACAAAGGGAAACACCATATATTTT. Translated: CASSPRTKGNTIYF.

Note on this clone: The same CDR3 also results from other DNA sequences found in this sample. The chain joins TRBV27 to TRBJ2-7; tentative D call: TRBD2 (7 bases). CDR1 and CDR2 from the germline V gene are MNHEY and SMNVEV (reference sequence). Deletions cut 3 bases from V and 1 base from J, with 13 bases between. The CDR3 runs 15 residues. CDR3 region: CASSLGRGLSYEQYF. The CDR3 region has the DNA TGTGCCAGCAGTTTGGGCAGGGGACTATCCTACGAGCAGTACTTC.

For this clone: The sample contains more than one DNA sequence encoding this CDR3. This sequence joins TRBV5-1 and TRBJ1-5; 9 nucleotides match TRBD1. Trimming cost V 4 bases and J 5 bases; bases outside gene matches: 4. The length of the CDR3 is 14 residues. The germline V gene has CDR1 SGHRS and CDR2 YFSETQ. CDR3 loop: CASSPGQGDQPQHF. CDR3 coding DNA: TGCGCCAGCAGCCCGGGACAGGGCGATCAGCCCCAGCATTTT.

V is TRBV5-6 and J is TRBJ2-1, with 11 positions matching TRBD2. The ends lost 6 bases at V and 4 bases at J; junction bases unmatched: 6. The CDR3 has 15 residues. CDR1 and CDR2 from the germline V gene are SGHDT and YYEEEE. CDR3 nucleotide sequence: TGTGCCAGCAATCCCGGGACTAGCGGATACAATGAGCAGTTCTTC. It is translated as CASNPGTSGYNEQFF.

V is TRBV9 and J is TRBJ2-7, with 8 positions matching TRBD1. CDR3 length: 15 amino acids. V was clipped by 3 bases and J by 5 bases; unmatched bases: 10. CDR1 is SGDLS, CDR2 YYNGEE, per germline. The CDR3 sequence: CASSGRQGAYDEQYF. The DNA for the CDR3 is TGTGCCAGCAGCGGCCGCCAGGGGGCGTACGACGAGCAGTACTTC.

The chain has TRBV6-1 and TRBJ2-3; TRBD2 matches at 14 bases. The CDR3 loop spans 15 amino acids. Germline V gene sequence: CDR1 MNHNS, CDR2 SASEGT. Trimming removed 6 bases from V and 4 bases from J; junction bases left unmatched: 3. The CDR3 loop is CASSRLAGGPDTQYF. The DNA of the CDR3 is TGTGCCAGCAGCCGACTAGCGGGGGGGCCAGATACGCAGTATTTT.

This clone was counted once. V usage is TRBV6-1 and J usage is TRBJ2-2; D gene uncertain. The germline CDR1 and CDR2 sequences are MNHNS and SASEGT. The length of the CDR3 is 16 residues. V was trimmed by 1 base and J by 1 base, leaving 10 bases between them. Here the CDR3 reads CASSEDAVGNTGELFF. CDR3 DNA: TGTGCCAGCAGTGAAGACGCCGTGGGGAACACCGGGGAGCTGTTTTTT.

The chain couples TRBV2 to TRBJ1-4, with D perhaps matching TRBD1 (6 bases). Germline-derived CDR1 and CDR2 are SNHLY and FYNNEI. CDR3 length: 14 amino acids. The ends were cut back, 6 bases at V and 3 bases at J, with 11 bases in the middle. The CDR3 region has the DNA TGTGCCAGCAGGAACAGGGAGGCTAATGAAAAACTGTTTTTT. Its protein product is CASRNREANEKLFF. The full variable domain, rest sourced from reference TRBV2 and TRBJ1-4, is EPEVTQTPSHQVTQMGQEVILRCVPISNHLYFYWYRQILGQKVEFLVSFYNNEISEKSEIFDDQFSVERPDGSNFTLKIRSTKLEDSAMYFCASRNREANEKLFFGSGTQLSVL.

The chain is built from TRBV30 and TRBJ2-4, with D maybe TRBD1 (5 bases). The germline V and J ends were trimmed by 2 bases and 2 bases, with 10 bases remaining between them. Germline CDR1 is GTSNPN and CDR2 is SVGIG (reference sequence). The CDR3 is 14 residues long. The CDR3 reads CAWSRQGTKNIQYF. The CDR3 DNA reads TGTGCCTGGAGTAGGCAGGGAACCAAAAACATTCAGTACTTC.

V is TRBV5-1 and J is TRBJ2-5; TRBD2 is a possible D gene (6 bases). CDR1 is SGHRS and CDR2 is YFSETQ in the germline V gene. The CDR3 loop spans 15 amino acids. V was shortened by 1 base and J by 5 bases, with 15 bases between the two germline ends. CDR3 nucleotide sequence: TGCGCCAGCAGCTTGAACCCGACTAGTGGCGAGACCCAGTACTTC. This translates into CASSLNPTSGETQYF. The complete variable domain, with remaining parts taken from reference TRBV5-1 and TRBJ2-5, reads KAGVTQTPRYLIKTRGQQVTLSCSPISGHRSVSWYQQTPGQGLQFLFEYFSETQRNKGNFPGRFSGRQFSNSRSEMNVSTLELGDSALYLCASSLNPTSGETQYFGPGTRLLVL.

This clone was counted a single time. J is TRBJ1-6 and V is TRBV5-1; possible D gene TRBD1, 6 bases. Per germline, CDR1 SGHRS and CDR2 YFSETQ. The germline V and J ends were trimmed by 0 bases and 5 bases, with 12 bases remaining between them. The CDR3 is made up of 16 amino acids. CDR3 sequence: CASSLGSGADNSPLHF. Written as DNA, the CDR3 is TGCGCCAGCAGCTTGGGGTCGGGGGCGGATAATTCACCCCTCCACTTT. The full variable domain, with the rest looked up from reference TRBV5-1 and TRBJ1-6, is KAGVTQTPRYLIKTRGQQVTLSCSPISGHRSVSWYQQTPGQGLQFLFEYFSETQRNKGNFPGRFSGRQFSNSRSEMNVSTLELGDSALYLCASSLGSGADNSPLHFGNGTRLTVT.

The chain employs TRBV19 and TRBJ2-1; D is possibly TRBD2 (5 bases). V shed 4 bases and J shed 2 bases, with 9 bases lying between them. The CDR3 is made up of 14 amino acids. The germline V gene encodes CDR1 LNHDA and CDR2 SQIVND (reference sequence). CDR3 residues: CASSRSGAYNEQFF. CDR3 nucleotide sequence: TGTGCCAGTAGTAGAAGCGGAGCCTACAATGAGCAGTTCTTC.

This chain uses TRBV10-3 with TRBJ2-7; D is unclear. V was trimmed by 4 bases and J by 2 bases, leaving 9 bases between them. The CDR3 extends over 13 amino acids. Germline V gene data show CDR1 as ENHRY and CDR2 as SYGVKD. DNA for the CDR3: TGTGCCATCAGTGCGGGCGGAACCTACGAGCAGTACTTC. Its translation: CAISAGGTYEQYF.

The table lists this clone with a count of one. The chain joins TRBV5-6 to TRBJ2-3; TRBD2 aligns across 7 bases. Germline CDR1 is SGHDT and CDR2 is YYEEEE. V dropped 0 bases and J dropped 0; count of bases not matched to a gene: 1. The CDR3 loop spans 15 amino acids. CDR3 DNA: TGTGCCAGCAGCTTGGTTAGCGGGAGCACAGATACGCAGTATTTT. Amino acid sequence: CASSLVSGSTDTQYF.

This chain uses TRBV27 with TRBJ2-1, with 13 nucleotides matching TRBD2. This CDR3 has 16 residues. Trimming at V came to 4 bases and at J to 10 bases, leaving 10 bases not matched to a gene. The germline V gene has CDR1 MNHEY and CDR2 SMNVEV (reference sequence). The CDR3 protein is CASSSRTSGSLGEQFF. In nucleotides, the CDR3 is TGTGCCAGCAGTTCCCGGACTAGCGGGAGTCTGGGAGAGCAGTTCTTC.

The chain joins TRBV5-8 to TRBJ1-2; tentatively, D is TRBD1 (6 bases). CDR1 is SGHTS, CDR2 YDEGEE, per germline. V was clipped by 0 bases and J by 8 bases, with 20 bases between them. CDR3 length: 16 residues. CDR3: CASSLAWQGPAAGYTF. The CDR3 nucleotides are TGTGCCAGCAGCTTGGCCTGGCAGGGGCCCGCGGCGGGCTACACCTTC. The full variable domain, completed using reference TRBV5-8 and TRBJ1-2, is EAGVTQSPTHLIKTRGQQATLRCSPISGHTSVYWYQQALGLGLQFLLWYDEGEERNRGNFPPRFSGRQFPNYSSELNVNALELEDSALYLCASSLAWQGPAAGYTFGSGTRLTVV.

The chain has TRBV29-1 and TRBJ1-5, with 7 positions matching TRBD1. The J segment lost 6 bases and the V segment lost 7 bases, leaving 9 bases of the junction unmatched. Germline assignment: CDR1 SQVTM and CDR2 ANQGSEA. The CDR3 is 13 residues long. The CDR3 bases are TGCAGCGGAAGGCAGGGGGAAGGTCAGCCCCAGCATTTT. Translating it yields CSGRQGEGQPQHF.

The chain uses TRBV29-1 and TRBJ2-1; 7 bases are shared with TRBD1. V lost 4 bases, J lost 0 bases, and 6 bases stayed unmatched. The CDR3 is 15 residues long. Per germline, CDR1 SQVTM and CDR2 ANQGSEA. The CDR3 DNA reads TGCAGCGTTGGGAAGGGGGCGAGCTCCTACAATGAGCAGTTCTTC. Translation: CSVGKGASSYNEQFF.

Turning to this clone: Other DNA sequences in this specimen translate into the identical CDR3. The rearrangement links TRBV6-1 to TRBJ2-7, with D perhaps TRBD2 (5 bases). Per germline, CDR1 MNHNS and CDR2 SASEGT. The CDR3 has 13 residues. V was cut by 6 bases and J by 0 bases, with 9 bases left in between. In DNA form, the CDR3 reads TGTGCCAGCAGACGTGGGAGCTCCTACGAGCAGTACTTC. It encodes CASRRGSSYEQYF.